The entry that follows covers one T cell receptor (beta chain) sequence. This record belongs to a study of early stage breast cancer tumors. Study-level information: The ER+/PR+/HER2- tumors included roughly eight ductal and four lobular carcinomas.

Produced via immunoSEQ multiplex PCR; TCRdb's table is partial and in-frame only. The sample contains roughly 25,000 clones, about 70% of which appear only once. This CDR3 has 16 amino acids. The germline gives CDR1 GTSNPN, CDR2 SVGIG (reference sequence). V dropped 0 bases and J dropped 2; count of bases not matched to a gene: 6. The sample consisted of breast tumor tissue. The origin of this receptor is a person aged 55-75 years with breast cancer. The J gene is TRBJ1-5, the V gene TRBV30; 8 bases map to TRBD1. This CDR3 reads CAWSVAGGEGNQPQHF. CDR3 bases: TGTGCCTGGAGTGTAGCAGGGGGCGAAGGCAATCAGCCCCAGCATTTT.